This T cell receptor beta chain was identified in a study of shared clonotypes between healthy human individuals. Some clones are missing from TCRdb's copy, which holds only in-frame ones; the method was immunoSEQ multiplex PCR. The sample has fewer than 1 million clones; roughly 96% are singletons. Naivety among CD8 cells was defined by CD45RO negativity and positive CCR7 selection, thereby excluding terminally differentiated effector memory CD45RA+ cells. This CDR3 contains 11 residues. Trimming left V 7 bases short and J 8 bases short, with 11 bases between. Per the germline V gene, CDR1 is SNHLY and CDR2 is FYNNEI.

The rearrangement uses TRBV2 and TRBJ1-1; D call uncertain. The TCR originated in a young man in good health. Sequencing was carried out using naive CD8+ T cells sorted from blood. The CDR3 DNA sequence: TGTGCCAGCACCCTCTCGACCGAAGCTTTCTTT. This translates into CASTLSTEAFF. The complete variable domain, with remaining parts taken from reference TRBV2 and TRBJ1-1, reads EPEVTQTPSHQVTQMGQEVILRCVPISNHLYFYWYRQILGQKVEFLVSFYNNEISEKSEIFDDQFSVERPDGSNFTLKIRSTKLEDSAMYFCASTLSTEAFFGQGTRLTVV.